These 3 T cell receptor beta chains came from one sample sequenced in a study of blood T cell repertoires in COVID-19. Assay used: immunoSEQ multiplex PCR; TCRdb lists only in-frame clones, some missing. This sample has under 200,000 clones, with 65% to 90% found just once. Input material: peripheral blood. Receptors were obtained from a human donor in a cohort sampled during active COVID-19.

CDR3 region: CASSVGEGGTDTQYF. The CDR3 DNA sequence: TGTGCCAGCAGCGTAGGGGAGGGTGGGACAGATACGCAGTATTTT. V gene TRBV9 combines with J gene TRBJ2-3; 7 bases are a match to TRBD2. V dropped 0 bases and J dropped 3; count of bases not matched to a gene: 4. Germline V lookup: CDR1 SGDLS, CDR2 YYNGEE. The CDR3 sequence is 15 residues long.

Turning to this clone: One junction end disagrees with the germline gene, perhaps due to a read error. CDR3 DNA: TGTGCTAGCAGCCTCAGACAGGGGGAGGCCACTGAAGCTTTCTTT. This sequence encodes CASSLRQGEATEAFF. The V call is TRBV7-7, the J call TRBJ1-1; 9 bases align to TRBD1. The CDR3 is made up of 15 amino acids. CDR1 is SSHAT, CDR2 FNYEAQ, per germline (reference sequence).

The rearrangement uses TRBV27 and TRBJ2-7, with D perhaps matching TRBD1 (5 bases). Germline CDR1 reads MNHEY; CDR2 reads SMNVEV (reference sequence). V gave up 2 bases and J gave up 4 bases, with 12 bases separating them. CDR3 size: 14 residues. The DNA of the CDR3 is TGTGCCAGCAGTTTAGCCTTCACAGGTTACGAGCAGTACTTC. It is translated as CASSLAFTGYEQYF.